This record concerns one T cell receptor beta chain sequence. The CDR3 extends over 16 amino acids. CDR1 MGHRA and CDR2 YSYEKL come from the germline V gene. Losses at the gene ends were 0 bases for V and 1 base for J; bases not matched to a gene: 4. This sample is drawn from a study of shared clonotypes between healthy human individuals. Naive-designated CD8 cells lacked CD45RO, were positively enriched for CCR7, and omitted terminally differentiated effector memory CD45RA+ cells. Clones were read by immunoSEQ multiplex PCR, and TCRdb kept only the in-frame ones, dropping some. The sample holds about 2.1 million clones; approximately 94% are singletons and the top ten take 1.5% to 2%.

This TCR was sampled from a man in his late teens or twenties in good health. Some clones in this sample may be carry-over from other donors' samples. V usage is TRBV4-1 and J usage is TRBJ2-7; TRBD2 matches at 9 bases. The sequencing sample was made of naive CD8+ T cells from PBMCs. This CDR3 is CASSQEWGLASYEQYF. The CDR3, as DNA: TGCGCCAGCAGCCAAGAATGGGGACTAGCTTCCTACGAGCAGTACTTC.